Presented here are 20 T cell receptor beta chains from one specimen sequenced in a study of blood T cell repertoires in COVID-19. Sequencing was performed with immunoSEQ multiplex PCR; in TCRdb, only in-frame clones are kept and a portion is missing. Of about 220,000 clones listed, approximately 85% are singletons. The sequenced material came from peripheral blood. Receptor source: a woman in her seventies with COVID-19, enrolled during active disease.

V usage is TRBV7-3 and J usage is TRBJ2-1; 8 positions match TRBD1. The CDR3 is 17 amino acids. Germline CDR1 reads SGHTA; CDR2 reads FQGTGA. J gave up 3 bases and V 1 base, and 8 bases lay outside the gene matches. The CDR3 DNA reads TGTGCCAGCAGCTTAAGACCAACAGGGGGACTCTACAATGAGCAGTTCTTC. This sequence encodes CASSLRPTGGLYNEQFF.

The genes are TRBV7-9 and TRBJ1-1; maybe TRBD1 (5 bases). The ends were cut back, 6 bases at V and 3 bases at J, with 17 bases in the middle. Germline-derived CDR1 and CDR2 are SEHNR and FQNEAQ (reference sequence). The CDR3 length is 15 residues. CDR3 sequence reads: CASSPAGGRDTEAFF. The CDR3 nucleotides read TGTGCCAGCAGTCCCGCCGGGGGACGAGACACTGAAGCTTTCTTT.

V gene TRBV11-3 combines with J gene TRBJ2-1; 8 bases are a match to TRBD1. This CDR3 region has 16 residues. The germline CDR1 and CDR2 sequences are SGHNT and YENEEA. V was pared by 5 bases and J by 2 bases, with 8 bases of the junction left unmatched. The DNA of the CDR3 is TGTGCCAGCAGCCGGGGAGGACAGGGAACCTACAATGAGCAGTTCTTC. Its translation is CASSRGGQGTYNEQFF. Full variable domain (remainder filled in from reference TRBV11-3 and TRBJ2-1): EAGVVQSPRYKIIEKKQPVAFWCNPISGHNTLYWYLQNLGQGPELLIRYENEEAVDDSQLPKDRFSAERLKGVDSTLKIQPAELGDSAVYLCASSRGGQGTYNEQFFGPGTRLTVL.

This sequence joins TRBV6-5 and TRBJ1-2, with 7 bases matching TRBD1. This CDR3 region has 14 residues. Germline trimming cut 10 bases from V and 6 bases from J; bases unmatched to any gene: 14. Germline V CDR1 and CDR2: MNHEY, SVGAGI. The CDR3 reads CAKGGEGPADGYTF. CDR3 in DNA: TGTGCCAAAGGGGGCGAGGGACCGGCGGATGGCTACACCTTC.

The CDR3 here is CASSIVGKLFF. CDR3 DNA sequence: TGTGCCAGCAGCATAGTCGGAAAACTGTTTTTT. V is TRBV6-2 or TRBV6-3 and J is TRBJ1-4; unclear D gene. CDR3 length: 11 residues. V was shortened by 6 bases and J by 10 bases, with 9 bases between the two germline ends. The germline gives CDR1 MNHEY, CDR2 SVGEGT.

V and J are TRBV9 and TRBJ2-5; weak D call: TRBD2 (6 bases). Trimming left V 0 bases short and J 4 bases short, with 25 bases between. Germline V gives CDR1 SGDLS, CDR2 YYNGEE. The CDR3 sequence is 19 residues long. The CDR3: CASSVEGVGMVSGRETQYF. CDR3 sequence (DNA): TGTGCCAGCAGCGTAGAAGGCGTGGGTATGGTAAGCGGGCGAGAGACCCAGTACTTC.

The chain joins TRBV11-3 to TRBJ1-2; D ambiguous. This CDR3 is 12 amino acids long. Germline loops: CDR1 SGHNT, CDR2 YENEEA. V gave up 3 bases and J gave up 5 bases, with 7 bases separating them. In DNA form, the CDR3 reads TGTGCCAGCAGCTTGCTTGCGTATGGCTACACCTTC. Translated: CASSLLAYGYTF.

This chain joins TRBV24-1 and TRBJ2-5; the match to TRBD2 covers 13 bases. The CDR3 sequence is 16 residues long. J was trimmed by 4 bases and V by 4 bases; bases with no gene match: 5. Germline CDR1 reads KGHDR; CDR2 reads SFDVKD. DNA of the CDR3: TGTGCCACCAGTGACTGGACTAGCGGGGGTTCAGAGACCCAGTACTTC. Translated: CATSDWTSGGSETQYF.

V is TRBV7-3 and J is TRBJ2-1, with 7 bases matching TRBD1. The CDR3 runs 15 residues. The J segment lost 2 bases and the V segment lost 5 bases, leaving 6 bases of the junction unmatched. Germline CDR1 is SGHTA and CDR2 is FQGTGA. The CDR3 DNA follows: TGTGCCAGCAGCCCGCGACAGGGCCCCTACAATGAGCAGTTCTTC. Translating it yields CASSPRQGPYNEQFF.

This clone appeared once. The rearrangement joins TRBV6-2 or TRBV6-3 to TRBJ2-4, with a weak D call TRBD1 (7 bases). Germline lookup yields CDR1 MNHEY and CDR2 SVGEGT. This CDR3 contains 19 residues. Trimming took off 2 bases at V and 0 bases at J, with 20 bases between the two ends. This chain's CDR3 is CASSYRGRGEALAKNIQYF. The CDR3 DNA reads TGTGCCAGCAGTTACAGAGGCAGGGGGGAAGCTTTAGCCAAAAACATTCAGTACTTC.

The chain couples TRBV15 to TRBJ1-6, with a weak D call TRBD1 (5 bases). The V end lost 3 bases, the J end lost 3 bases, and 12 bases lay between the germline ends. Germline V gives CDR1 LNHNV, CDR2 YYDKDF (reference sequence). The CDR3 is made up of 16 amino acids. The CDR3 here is CATSSVAGGYNSPLHF. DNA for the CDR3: TGTGCCACCAGCAGTGTCGCGGGGGGCTATAATTCACCCCTCCACTTT.

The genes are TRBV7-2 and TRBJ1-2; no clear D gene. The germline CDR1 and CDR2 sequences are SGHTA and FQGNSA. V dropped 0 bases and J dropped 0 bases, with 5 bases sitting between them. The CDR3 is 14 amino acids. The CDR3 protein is CASSLAAANYGYTF. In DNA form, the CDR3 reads TGTGCCAGCAGCTTAGCGGCAGCTAACTATGGCTACACCTTC.

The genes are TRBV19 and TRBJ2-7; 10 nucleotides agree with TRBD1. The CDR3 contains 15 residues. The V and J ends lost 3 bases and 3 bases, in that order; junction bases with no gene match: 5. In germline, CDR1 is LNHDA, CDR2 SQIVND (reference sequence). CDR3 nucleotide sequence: TGTGCCAGTAGTATCTTGACAGGGGGCGGCTACGAGCAGTACTTC. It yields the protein CASSILTGGGYEQYF.

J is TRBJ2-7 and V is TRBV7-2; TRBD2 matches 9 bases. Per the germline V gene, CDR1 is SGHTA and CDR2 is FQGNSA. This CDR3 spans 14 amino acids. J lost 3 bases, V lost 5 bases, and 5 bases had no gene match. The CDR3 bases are TGTGCCAGCAGCCTCAATAGCGGGGGCTACGAGCAGTACTTC. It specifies CASSLNSGGYEQYF.

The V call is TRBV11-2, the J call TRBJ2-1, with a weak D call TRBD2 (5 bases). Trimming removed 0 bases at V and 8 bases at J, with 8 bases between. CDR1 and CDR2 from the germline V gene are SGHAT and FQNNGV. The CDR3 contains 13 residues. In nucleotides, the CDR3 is TGTGCCAGCAGCTTAGATCGTAGCGATGAGCAGTTCTTC. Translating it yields CASSLDRSDEQFF.

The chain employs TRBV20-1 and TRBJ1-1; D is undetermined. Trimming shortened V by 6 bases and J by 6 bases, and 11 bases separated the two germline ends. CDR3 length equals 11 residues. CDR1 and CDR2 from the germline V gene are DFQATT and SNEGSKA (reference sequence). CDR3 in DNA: TGCAGTGCCGCCTCCCGGTCTGAAGCTTTCTTT. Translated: CSAASRSEAFF.

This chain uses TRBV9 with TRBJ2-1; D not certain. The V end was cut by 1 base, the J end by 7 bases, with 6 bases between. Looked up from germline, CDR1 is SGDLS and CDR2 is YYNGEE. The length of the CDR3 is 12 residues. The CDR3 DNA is TGTGCCAGCAGCGTATTGACAAATGAGCAGTTCTTC. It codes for CASSVLTNEQFF.

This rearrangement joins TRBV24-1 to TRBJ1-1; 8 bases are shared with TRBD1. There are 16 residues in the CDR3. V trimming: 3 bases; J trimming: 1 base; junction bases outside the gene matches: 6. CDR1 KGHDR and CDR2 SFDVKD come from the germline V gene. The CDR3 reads CATSDATGTGNTEAFF. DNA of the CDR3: TGTGCCACCAGTGATGCAACCGGGACAGGGAACACTGAAGCTTTCTTT.

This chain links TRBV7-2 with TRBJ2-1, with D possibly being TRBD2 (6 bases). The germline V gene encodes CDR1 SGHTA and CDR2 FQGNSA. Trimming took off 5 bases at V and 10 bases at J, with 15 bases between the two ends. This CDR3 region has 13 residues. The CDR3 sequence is CASSLGGAGEQFF. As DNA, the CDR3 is TGTGCCAGCAGCCTCGGAGGAGCGGGCGAGCAGTTCTTC.

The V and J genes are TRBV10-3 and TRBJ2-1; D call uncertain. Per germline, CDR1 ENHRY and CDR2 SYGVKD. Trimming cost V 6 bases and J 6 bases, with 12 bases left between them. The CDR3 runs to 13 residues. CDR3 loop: CAIRPSELNEQFF. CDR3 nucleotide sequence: TGTGCCATCAGACCCAGCGAGCTCAATGAGCAGTTCTTC.